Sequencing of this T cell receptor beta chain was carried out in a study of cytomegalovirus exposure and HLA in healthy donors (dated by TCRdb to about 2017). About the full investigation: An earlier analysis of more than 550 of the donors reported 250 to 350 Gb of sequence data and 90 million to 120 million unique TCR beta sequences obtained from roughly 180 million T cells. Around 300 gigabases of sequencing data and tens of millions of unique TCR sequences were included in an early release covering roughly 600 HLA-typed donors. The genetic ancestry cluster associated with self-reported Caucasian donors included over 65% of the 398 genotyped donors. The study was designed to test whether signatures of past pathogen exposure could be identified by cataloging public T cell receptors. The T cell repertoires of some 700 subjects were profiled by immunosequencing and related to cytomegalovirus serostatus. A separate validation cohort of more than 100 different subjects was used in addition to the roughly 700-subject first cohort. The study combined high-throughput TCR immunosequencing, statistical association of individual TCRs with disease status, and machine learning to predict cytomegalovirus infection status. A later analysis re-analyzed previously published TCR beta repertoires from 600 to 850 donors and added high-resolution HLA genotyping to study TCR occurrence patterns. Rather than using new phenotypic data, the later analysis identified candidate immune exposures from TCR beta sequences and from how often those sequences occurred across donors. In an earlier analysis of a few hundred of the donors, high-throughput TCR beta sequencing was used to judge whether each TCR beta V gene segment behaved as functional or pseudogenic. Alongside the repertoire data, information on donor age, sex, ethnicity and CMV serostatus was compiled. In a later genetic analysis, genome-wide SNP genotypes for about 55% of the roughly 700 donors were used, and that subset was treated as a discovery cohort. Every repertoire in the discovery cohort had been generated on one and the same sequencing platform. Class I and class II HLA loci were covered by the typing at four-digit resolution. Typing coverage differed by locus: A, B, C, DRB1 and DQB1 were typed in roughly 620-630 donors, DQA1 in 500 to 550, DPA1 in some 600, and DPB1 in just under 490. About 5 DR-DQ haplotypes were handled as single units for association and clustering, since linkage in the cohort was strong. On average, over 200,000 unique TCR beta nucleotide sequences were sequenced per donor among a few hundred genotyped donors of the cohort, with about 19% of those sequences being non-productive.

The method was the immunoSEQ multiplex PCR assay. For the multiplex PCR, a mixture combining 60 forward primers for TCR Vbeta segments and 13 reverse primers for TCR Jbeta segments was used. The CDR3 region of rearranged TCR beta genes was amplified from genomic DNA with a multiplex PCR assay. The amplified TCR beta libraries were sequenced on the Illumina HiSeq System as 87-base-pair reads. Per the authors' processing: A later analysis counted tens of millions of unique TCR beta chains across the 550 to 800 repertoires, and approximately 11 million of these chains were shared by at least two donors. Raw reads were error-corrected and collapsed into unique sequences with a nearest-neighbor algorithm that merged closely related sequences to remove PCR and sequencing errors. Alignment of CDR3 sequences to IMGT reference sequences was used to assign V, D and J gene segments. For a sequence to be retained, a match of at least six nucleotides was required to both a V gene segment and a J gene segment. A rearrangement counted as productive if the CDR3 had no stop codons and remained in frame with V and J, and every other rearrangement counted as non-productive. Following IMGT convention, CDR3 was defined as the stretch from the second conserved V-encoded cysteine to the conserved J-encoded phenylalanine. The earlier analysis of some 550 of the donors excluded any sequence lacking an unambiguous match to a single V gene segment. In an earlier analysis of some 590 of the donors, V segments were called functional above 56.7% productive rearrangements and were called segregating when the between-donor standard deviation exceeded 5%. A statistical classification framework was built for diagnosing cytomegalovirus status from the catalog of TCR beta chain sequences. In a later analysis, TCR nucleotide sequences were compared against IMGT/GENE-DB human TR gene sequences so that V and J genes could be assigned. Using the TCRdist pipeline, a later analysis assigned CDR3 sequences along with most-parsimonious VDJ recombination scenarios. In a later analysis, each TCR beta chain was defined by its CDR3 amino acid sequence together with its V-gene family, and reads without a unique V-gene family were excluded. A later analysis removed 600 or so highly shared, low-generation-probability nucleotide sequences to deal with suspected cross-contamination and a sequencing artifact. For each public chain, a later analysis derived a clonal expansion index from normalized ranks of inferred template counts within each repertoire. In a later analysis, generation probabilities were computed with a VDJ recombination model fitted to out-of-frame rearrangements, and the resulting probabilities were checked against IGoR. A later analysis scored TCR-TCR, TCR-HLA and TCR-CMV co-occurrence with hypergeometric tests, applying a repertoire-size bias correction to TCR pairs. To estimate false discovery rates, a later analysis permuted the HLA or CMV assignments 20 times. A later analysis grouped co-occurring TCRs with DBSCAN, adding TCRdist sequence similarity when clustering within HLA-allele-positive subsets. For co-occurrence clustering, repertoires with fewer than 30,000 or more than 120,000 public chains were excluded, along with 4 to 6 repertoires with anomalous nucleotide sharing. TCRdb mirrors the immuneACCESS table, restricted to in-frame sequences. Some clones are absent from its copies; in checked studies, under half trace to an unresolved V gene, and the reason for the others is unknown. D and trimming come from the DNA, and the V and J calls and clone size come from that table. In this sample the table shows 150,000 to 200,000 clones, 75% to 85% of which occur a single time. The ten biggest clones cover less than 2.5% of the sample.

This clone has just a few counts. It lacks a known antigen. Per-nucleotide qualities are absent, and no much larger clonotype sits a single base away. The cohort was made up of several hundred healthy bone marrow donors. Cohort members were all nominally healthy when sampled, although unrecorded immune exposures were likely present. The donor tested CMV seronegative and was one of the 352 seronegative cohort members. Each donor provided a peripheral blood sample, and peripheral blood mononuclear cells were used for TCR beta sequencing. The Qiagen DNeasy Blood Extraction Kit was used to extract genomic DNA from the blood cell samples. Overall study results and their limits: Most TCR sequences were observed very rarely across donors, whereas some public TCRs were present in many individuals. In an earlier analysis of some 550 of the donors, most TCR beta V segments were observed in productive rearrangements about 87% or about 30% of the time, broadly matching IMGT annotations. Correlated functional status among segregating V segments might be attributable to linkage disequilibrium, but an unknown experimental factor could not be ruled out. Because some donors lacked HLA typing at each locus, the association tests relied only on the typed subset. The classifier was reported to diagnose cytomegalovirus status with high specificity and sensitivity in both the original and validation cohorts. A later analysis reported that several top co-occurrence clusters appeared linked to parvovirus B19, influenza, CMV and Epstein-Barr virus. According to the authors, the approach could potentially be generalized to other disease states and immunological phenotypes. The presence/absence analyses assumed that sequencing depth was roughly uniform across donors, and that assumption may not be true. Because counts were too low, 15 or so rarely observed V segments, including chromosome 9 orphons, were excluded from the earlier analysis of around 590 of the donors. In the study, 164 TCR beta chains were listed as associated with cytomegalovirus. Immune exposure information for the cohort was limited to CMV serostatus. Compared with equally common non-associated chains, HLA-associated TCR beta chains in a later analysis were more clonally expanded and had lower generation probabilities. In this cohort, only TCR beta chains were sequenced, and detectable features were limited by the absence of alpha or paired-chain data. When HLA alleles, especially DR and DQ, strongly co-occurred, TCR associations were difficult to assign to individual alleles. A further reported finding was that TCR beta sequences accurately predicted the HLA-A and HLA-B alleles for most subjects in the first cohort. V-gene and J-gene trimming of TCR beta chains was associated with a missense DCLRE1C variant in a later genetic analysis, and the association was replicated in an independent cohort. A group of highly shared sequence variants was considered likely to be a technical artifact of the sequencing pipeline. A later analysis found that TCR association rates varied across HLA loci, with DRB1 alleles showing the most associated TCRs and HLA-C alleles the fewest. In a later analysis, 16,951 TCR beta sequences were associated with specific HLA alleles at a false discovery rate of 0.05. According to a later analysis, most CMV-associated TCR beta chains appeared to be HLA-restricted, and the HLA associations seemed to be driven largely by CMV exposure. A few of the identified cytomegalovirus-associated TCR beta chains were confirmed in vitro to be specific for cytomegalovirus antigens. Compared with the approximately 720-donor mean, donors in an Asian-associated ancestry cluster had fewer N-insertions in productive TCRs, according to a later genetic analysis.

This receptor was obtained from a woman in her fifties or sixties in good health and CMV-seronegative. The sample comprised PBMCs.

The CDR3 amino acid sequence is: CASSRRDSYEQYF. The nucleotides read TGTGCCAGCAGCCGCCGGGACAGCTACGAGCAGTACTTC. The receptor chain draws on TRBV7-2 and TRBJ2-7; a stretch of 7 junction bases matches TRBD1. From cysteine to phenylalanine, the CDR3 is 13 amino acids long. Just the 39-base CDR3 DNA is kept, in frame starting at base 1. Trimming accounts for 5 bases at V and 3 bases at J, while the number of junction bases matched to no gene is 4. CDR1 and CDR2 are read off the germline V gene as SGHTA and FQGNSA.